This T cell receptor (beta chain) was retrieved from a study of T-cell reconstitution after alpha-beta-depleted transplantation in children. Germline CDR1 and CDR2: DFQATT and SNEGSKA (reference sequence). Trimming shortened V by 6 bases and J by 7 bases, and 10 bases separated the two germline ends. The CDR3 is 11 residues long. This clonotype was seen a few times. Library preparation (for TCRbeta) was performed with unique molecular identifiers. MiXCR was run by TCRdb on the PCR reads, yielding one entry per CDR3 protein. The repertoire holds hundreds of thousands of distinct CDR3 sequences, with around 16% as singletons.

The clonotype comes from a male patient between 2 and 10 years old who had a stem cell transplant for acute lymphoblastic leukemia, so the T cells may come from the graft donor. The sample was PBMCs, mostly from graft donor cells, taken 360 days after TCRalphabeta/CD19-depleted stem cell transplant. The chain couples TRBV20-1 to TRBJ1-5; D unclear. Here the CDR3 reads CSAKRIQPQHF. The DNA of the CDR3 is TGCAGTGCGAAAAGGATCCAGCCCCAGCATTTT.